Sequencing of this T cell receptor (beta chain) was carried out in a study of cytomegalovirus exposure and HLA in healthy donors. Researchers ran the PCR with 60 Vbeta and 13 Jbeta primers. The repertoire was sequenced with immunoSEQ multiplex PCR; TCRdb's copy has only in-frame clones and lacks some. Among about 160,000 clones listed, about four fifths were seen once. Unrecorded immune exposures were likely, despite nominal health at sampling. Per germline, CDR1 MNHEY and CDR2 SMNVEV (reference sequence). The CDR3 consists of 14 residues. With 0 bases removed from V and 11 bases from J, the gap between germline ends came to 16 bases. This clone has ten or more counts.

V usage is TRBV27 and J usage is TRBJ1-1, with no clear D. The sample taken for sequencing was PBMCs. The source is a male donor in good health and CMV-seronegative. The CDR3 nucleotides are TGTGCCAGCAGTTTATCCACAACCCCCTCGAGGGCTTTCTTT. This sequence encodes CASSLSTTPSRAFF.